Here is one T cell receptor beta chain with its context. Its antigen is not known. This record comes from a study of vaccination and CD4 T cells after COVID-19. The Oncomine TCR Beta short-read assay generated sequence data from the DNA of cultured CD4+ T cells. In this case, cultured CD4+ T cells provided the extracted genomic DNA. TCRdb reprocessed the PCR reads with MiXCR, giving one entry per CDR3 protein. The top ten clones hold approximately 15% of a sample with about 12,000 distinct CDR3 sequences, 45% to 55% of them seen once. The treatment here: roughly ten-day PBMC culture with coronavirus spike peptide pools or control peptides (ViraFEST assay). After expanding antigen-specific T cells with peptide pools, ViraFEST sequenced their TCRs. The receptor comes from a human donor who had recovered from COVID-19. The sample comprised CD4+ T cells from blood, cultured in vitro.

This chain's CDR3 is CSADGPLNTQYF. As DNA, the CDR3 is TGCAGTGCGGATGGACCTCTGAATACGCAGTATTTT. This chain connects TRBV20-1 to TRBJ2-3; D not certain. The germline CDR1 and CDR2 sequences are DFQATT and SNEGSKA (reference sequence). V lost 6 bases and J 7 bases, leaving 14 bases between the germline ends. The CDR3 spans 12 residues.